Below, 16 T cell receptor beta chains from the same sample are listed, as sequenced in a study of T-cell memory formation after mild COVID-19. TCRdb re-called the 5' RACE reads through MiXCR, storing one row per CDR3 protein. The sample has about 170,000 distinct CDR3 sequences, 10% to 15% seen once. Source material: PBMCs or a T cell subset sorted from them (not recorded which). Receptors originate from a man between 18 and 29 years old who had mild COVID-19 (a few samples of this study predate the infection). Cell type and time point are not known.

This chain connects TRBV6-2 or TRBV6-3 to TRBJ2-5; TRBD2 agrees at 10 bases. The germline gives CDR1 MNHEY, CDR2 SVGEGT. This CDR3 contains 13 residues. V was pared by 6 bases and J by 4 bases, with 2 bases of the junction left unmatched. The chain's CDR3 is CASSRTSGETQYF. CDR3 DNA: TGTGCCAGCAGCCGGACTAGCGGAGAGACCCAGTACTTC.

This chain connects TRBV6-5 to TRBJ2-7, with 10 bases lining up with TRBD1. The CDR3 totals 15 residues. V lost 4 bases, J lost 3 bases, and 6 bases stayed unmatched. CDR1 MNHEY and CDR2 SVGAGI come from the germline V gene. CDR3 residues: CASSSPGQGYYEQYF. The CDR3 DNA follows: TGTGCCAGCAGTTCCCCGGGACAGGGGTACTACGAGCAGTACTTC.

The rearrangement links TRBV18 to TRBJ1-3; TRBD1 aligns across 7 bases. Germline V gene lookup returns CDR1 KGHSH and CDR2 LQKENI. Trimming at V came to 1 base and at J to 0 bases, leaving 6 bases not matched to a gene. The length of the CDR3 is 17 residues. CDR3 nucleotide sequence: TGTGCCAGCTCACCACGACAGGGAGTGGCCTCTGGAAACACCATATATTTT. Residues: CASSPRQGVASGNTIYF.

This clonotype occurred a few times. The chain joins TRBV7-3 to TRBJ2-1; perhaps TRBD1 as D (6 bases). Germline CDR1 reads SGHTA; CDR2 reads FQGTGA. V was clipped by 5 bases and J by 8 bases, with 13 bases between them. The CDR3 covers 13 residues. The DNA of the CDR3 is TGTGCCAGCAGCCAAATATACAGGGATGAGCAGTTCTTC. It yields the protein CASSQIYRDEQFF.

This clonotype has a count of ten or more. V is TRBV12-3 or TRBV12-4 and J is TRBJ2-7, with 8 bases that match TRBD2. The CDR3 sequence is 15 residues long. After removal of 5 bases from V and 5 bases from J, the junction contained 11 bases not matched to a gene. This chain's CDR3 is CASSLWRLANNEQYF. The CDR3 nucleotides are TGTGCCAGCAGTCTCTGGCGACTAGCGAACAACGAGCAGTACTTC.

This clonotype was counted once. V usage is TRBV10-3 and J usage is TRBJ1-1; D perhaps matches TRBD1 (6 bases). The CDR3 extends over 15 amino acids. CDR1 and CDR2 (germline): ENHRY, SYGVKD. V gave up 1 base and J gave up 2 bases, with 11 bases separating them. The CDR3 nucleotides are TGTGCCATCAGTGAGTGGGGGGGGCTTAACACTGAAGCTTTCTTT. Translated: CAISEWGGLNTEAFF.

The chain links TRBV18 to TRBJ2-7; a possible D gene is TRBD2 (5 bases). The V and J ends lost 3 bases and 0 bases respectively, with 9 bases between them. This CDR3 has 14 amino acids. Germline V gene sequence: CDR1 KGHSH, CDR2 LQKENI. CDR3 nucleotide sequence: TGTGCCAGCTCACCTTCCCGGGGCTCCTACGAGCAGTACGTC. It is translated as CASSPSRGSYEQYV.

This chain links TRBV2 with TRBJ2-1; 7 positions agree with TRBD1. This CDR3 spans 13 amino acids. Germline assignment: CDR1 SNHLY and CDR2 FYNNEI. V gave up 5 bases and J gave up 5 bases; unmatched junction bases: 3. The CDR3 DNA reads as TGTGCCAGCAGTTGGGACAGTGACAATGAGCAGTTCTTC. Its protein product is CASSWDSDNEQFF.

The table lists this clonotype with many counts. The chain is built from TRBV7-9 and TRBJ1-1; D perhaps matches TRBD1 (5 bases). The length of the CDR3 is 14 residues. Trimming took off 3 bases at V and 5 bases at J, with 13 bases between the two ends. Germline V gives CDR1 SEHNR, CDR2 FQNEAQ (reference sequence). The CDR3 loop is CASSFTGVGTEAFF. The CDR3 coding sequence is TGTGCCAGCAGCTTCACGGGGGTGGGGACTGAAGCTTTCTTT.

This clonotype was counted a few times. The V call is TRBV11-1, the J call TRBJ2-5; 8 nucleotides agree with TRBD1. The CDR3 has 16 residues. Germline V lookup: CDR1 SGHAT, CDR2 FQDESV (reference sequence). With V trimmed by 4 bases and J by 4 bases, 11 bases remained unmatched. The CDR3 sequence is CASSSVYEGTGETQYF. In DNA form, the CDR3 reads TGTGCCAGCAGCTCCGTATATGAAGGGACAGGAGAGACCCAGTACTTC.

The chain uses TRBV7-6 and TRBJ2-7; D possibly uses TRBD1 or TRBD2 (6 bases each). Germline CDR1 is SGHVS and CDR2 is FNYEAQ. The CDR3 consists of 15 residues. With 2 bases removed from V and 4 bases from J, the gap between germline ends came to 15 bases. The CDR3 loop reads CASSLMAGGGYEQYF. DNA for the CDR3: TGTGCCAGCAGCTTAATGGCCGGGGGCGGGTACGAGCAGTACTTC.

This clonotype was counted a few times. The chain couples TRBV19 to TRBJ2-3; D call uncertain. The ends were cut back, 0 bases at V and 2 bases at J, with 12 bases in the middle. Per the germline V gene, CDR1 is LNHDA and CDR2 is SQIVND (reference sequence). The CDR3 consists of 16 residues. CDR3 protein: CASSIDPRGFTDTQYF. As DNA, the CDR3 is TGTGCCAGTAGTATAGATCCACGCGGTTTCACAGATACGCAGTATTTT.

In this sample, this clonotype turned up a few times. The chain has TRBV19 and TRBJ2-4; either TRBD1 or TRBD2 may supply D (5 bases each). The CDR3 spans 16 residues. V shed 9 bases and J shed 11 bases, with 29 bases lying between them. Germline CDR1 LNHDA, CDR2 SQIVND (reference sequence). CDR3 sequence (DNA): TGTGCCAGCACCAACGAGGGGCACAGAGCCAAAAATGTTCAGTACTTC. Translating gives CASTNEGHRAKNVQYF.

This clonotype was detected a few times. In nucleotides, the CDR3 is TGCGCCAGCAGCGGGACAGGGACTAGCTCTGGAAACACCATATATTTT. Protein: CASSGTGTSSGNTIYF. J is TRBJ1-3 and V is TRBV5-1; TRBD1 matches 9 bases. This CDR3 spans 16 amino acids. CDR1 and CDR2 from the germline V gene are SGHRS and YFSETQ. V trimming: 4 bases; J trimming: 0 bases; junction bases outside the gene matches: 5.

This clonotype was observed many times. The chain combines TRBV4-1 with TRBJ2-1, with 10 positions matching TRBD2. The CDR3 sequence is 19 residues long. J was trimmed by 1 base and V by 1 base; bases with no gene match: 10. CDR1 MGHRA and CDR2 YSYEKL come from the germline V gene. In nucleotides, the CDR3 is TGCGCCAGCAGCCAAGTGGGCCTAGCGGGGGCTTGGTCCTACAATGAGCAGTTCTTC. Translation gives CASSQVGLAGAWSYNEQFF.

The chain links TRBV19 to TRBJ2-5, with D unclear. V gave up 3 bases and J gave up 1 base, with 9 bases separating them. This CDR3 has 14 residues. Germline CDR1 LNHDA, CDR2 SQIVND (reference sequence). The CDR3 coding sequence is TGTGCCAGTAGTATTGATCTCTTCCAAGAGACCCAGTACTTC. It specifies CASSIDLFQETQYF.